The clone carrying this T cell receptor (beta chain) was counted once. This record comes from a study of shared clonotypes between healthy human individuals. Germline CDR1 and CDR2: WNHNN and SYGVQD (reference sequence). This CDR3 spans 13 amino acids. Unmatched junction bases numbered 0, after V lost 9 bases and J lost 1 base. Replicate sorted-subset PCRs were loaded with 150 to 200 ng DNA, 30,000 to 35,000 T cell genomes. Profiling relied on immunoSEQ multiplex PCR, and the TCRdb table lists in-frame clones only, not all of them. Among 600,000 to 700,000 clones listed, around 73% were seen once. This clonotype was obtained from a woman aged 25 to 39 in good health. The sequencing sample was made of memory CD4+ T cells sorted from blood. Subset meaning: CD45RA-negative fraction. The chain uses TRBV10-1 and TRBJ2-2, with 9 bases matching TRBD2. CDR3 sequence (DNA): TGCGCCAGGACTAGCGGGAACACCGGGGAGCTGTTTTTT. This translates into CARTSGNTGELFF.